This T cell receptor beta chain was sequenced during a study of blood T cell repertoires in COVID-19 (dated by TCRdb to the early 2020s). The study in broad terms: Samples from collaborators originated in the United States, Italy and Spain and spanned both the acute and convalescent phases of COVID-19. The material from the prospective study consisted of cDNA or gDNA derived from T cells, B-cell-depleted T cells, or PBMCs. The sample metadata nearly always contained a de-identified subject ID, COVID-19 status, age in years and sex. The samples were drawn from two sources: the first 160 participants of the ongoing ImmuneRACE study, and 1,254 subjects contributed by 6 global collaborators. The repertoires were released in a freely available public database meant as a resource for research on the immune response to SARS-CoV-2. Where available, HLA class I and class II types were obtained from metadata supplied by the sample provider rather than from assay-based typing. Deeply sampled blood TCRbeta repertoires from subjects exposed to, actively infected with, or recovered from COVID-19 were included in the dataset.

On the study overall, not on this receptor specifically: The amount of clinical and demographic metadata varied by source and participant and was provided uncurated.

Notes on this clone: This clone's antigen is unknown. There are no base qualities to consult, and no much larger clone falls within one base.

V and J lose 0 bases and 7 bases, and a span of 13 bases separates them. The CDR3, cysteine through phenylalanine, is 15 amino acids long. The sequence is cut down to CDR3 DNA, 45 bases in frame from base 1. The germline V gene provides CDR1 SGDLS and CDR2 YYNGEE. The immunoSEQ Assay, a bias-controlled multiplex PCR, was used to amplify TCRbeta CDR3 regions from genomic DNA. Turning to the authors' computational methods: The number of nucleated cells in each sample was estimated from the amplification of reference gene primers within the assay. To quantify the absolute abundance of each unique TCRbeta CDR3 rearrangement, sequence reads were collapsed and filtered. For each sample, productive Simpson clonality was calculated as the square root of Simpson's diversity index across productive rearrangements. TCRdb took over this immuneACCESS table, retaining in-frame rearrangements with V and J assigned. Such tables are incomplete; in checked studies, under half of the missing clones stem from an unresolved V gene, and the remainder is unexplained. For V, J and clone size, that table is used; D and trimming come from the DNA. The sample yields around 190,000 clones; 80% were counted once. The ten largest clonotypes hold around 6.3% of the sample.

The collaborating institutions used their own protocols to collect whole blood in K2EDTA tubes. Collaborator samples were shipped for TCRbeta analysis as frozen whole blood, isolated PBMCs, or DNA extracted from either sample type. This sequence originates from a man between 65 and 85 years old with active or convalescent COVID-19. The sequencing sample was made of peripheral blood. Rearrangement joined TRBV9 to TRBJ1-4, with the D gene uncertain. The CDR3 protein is CASSVAVGRGEKLFF. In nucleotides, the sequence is TGTGCCAGCAGCGTAGCTGTAGGTCGGGGTGAAAAACTGTTTTTT.